Shown below are 8 T cell receptor beta chains from a single sample sequenced in a study of identical twins. MiXCR, run by TCRdb on the 5' RACE reads, gives a single entry per CDR3 protein. The table includes some 900,000 distinct CDR3 sequences, 9% to 15% detected once. These same records also appear under a second study, on yellow fever vaccine responses in identical twins.

Material for sequencing was PBMCs. The receptor set was obtained from a woman between 18 and 30 years old in good health.

J is TRBJ1-2 and V is TRBV12-3 or TRBV12-4; D is uncertain. The CDR3 runs to 12 residues. The V gene lost 1 base and the J gene lost 6 bases, with 6 bases spanning the gap. CDR3 region: CASSLGVHGYTF. In nucleotides, the CDR3 is TGTGCCAGCAGTTTAGGTGTACATGGCTACACCTTC.

This clonotype was seen a handful of times. This chain uses TRBV6-5 with TRBJ2-1; 8 bases map to TRBD2. CDR1 MNHEY and CDR2 SVGAGI come from the germline V gene. The length of the CDR3 is 15 residues. V was clipped by 0 bases and J by 13 bases; unmatched bases: 11. The CDR3 sequence is CASSYSDSGGPSQFF. The CDR3 DNA is TGTGCCAGCAGTTACTCCGACTCGGGAGGGCCCTCTCAGTTCTTC.

The chain links TRBV29-1 to TRBJ2-1; D is ambiguous. The CDR3 is 12 residues long. Per germline, CDR1 SQVTM and CDR2 ANQGSEA. The V gene lost 5 bases and the J gene lost 3 bases, with 8 bases spanning the gap. CDR3 coding DNA: TGCAGCGTTCCCTCGGACTACAATGAGCAGTTCTTC. This codes for CSVPSDYNEQFF.

The chain employs TRBV4-2 and TRBJ2-5, with TRBD2 matching over 10 bases. Germline-derived CDR1 and CDR2 are LGHNA and YNFKEQ. There are 18 residues in the CDR3. Trimming removed 0 bases from V and 2 bases from J; junction bases left unmatched: 9. CDR3 coding DNA: TGTGCCAGCAGCCAAGATCCGGGTAGCGGGGGGATACAAGAGACCCAGTACTTC. It encodes CASSQDPGSGGIQETQYF.

The chain couples TRBV19 to TRBJ2-5; TRBD2 is a possible D gene (5 bases). Per the germline V gene, CDR1 is LNHDA and CDR2 is SQIVND (reference sequence). Trimming pared 6 bases from V and 5 bases from J, leaving 13 bases between. The CDR3 runs to 13 residues. CDR3 loop: CASSILREETQYF. In nucleotides, the CDR3 is TGTGCCAGTAGCATCCTAAGGGAGGAGACCCAGTACTTC.

This clonotype was observed a few times. The rearrangement joins TRBV24-1 to TRBJ2-1, with TRBD1 matching over 7 bases. Germline V gives CDR1 KGHDR, CDR2 SFDVKD. The length of the CDR3 is 15 residues. J was trimmed by 4 bases and V by 4 bases; bases with no gene match: 6. For the CDR3, the DNA is TGTGCCACCAGTGAACAGGGGAGCCTTTACAATGAGCAGTTCTTC. Translation: CATSEQGSLYNEQFF.

This chain links TRBV4-1 with TRBJ1-5; TRBD1 is a possible D gene (5 bases). The CDR3 is 17 amino acids. Between the trimmed V and J ends, which lost 1 base and 2 bases, there was a span of 15 bases. Germline V gives CDR1 MGHRA, CDR2 YSYEKL. The CDR3: CASSQAWGGVRNQPQHF. CDR3 in DNA: TGCGCCAGCAGCCAAGCGTGGGGGGGGGTCCGCAATCAGCCCCAGCATTTT.

The count of this clonotype is one. The chain carries TRBV20-1 and TRBJ1-3, with D unresolved. This CDR3 comprises 15 residues. V lost 1 base and J lost 0, with 10 bases in between. Germline V gene data show CDR1 as DFQATT and CDR2 as SNEGSKA (reference sequence). The CDR3 region is CSARALDDSGNTIYF. In DNA form, the CDR3 reads TGCAGTGCTAGAGCCCTGGATGACTCTGGAAACACCATATATTTT.